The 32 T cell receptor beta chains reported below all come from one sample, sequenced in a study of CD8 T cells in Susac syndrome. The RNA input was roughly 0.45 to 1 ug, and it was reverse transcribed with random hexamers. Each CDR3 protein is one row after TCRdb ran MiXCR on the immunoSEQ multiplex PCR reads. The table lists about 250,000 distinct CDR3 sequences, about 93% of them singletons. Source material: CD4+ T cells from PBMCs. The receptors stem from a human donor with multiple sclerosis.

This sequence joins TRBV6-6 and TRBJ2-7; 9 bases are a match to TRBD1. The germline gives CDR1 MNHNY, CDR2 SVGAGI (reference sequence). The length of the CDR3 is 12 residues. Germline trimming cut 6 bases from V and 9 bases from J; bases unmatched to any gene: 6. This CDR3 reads CASRGTGLRQYF. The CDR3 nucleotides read TGTGCCAGCAGGGGGACAGGGCTAAGGCAGTACTTC.

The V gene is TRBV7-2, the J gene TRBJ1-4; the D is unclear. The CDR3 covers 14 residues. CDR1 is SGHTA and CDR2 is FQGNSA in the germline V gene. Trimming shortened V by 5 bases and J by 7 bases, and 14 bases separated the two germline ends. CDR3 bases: TGTGCCAGCAGCAATGCCGGGTGGGGTGAAAAACTGTTTTTT. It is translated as CASSNAGWGEKLFF.

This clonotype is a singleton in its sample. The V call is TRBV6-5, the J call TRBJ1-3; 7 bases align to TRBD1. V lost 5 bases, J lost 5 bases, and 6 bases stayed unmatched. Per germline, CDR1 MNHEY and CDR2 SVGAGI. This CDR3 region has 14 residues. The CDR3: CASSTGTARNTIYF. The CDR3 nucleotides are TGTGCCAGCAGTACCGGGACAGCTCGAAACACCATATATTTT.

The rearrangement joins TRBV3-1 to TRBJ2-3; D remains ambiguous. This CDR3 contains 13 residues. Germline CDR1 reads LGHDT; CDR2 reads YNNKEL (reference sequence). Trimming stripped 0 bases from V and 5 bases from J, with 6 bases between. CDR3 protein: CASSQEVLDTQYF. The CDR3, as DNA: TGTGCCAGCAGCCAAGAAGTCCTAGATACGCAGTATTTT.

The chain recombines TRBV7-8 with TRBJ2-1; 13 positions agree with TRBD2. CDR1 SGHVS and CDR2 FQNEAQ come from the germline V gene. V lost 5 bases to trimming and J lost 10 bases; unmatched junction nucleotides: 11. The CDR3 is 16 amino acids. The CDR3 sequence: CASSPRTSGSMTEQFF. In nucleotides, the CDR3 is TGTGCCAGCAGCCCAAGGACTAGCGGGAGTATGACCGAGCAGTTCTTC.

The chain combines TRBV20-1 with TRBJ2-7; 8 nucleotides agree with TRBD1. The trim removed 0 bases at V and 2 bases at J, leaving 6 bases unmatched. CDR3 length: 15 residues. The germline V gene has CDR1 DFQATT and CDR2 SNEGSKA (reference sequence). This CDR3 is CSARDMDRATYEQYF. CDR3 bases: TGCAGTGCTAGAGATATGGACAGGGCGACCTACGAGCAGTACTTC.

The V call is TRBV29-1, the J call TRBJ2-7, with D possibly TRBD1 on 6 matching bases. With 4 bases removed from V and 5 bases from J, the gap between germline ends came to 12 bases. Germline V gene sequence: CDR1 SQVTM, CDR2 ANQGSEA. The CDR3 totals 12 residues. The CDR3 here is CSVAQGWNEQYF. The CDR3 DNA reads TGCAGCGTTGCCCAGGGGTGGAACGAGCAGTACTTC.

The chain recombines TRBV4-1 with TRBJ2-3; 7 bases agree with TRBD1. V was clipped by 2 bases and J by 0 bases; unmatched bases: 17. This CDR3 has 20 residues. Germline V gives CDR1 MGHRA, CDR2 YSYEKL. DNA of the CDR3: TGCGCCAGCAGCCAAAGGCACCGGGACAGAAACTCTTATAGCACAGATACGCAGTATTTT. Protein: CASSQRHRDRNSYSTDTQYF.

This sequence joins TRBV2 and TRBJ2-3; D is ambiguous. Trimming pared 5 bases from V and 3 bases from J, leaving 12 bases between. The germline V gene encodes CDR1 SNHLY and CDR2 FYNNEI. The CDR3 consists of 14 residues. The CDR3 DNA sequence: TGTGCCAGCAGTTCCGCCGGTCGAACAGATACGCAGTATTTT. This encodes CASSSAGRTDTQYF.

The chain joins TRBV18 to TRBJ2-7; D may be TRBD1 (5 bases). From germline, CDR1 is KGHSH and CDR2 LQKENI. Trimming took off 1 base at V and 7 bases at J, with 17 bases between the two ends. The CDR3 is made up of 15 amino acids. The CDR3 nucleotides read TGTGCCAGCTCACCACTGGCGCAAGGGGAAGTGGAGCAGTACTTC. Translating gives CASSPLAQGEVEQYF.

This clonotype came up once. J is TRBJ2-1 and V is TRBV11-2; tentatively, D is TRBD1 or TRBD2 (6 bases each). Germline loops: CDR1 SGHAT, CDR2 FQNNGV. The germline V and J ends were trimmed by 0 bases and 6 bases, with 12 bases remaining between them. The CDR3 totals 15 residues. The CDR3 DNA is TGTGCCAGCAGCTTAGATCCTGGGGGGCCCAATGAGCAGTTCTTC. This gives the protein CASSLDPGGPNEQFF.

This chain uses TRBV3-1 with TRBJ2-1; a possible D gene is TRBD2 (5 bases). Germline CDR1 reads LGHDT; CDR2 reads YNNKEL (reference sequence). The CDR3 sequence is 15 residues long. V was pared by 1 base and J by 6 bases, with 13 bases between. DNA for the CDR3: TGTGCCAGCAGCCAAGGGCGGGTGAAGGGCAATGAGCAGTTCTTC. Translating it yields CASSQGRVKGNEQFF.

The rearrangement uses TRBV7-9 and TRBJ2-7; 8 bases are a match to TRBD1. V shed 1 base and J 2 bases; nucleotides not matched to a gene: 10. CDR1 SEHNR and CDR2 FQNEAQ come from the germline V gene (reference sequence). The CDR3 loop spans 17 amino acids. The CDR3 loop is CASSLDTRQGAPYEQYF. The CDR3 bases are TGTGCCAGCAGCTTAGATACGCGGCAGGGGGCTCCCTACGAGCAGTACTTC.

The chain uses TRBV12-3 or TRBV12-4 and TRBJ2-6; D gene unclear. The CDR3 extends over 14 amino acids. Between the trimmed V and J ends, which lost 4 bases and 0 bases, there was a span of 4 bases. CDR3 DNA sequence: TGTGCCAGCAGTTCCCTCTCTGGGGCCAACGTCCTGACTTTC. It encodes CASSSLSGANVLTF.

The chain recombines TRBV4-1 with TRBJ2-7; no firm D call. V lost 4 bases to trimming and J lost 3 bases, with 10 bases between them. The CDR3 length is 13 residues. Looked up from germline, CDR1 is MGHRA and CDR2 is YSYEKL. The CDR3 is CASSLMQGYEQYF. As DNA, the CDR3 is TGCGCCAGCAGCCTCATGCAAGGCTACGAGCAGTACTTC.

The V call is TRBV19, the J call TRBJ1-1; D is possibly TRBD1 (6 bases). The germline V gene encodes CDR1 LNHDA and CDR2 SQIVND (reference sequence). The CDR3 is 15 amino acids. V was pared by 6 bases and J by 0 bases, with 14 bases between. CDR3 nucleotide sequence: TGTGCCAGTAGAACTTGGAGGGGGTTGAACACTGAAGCTTTCTTT. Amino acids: CASRTWRGLNTEAFF.

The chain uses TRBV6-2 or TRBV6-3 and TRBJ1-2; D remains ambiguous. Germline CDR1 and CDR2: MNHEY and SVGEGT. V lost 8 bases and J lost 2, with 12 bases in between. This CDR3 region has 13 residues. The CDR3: CASRADGNYGYTF. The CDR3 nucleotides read TGTGCCAGCCGCGCTGACGGAAACTATGGCTACACCTTC.

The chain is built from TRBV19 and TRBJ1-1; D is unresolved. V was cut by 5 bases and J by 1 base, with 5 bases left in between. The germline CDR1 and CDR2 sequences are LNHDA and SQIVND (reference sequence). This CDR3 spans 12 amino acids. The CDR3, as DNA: TGTGCCAGTAGTGTTGAGAACACTGAAGCTTTCTTT. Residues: CASSVENTEAFF.

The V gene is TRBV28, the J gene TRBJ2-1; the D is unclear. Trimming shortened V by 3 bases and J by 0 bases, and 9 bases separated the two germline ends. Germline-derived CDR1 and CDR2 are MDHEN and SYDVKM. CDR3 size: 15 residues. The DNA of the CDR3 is TGTGCCAGCAGTTTCAGTCCGGTCTCCTACAATGAGCAGTTCTTC. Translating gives CASSFSPVSYNEQFF.

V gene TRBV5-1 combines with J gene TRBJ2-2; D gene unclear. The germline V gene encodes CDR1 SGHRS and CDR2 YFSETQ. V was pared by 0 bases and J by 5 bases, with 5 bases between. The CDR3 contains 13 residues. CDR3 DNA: TGCGCCAGCAGCTTGGTGGTTACCGGGGAGCTGTTTTTT. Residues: CASSLVVTGELFF.

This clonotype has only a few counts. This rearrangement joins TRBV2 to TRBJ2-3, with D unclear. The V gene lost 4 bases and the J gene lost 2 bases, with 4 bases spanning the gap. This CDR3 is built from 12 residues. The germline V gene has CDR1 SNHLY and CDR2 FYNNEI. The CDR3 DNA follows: TGTGCCAGCAGTGCTTCCACAGATACGCAGTATTTT. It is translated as CASSASTDTQYF.

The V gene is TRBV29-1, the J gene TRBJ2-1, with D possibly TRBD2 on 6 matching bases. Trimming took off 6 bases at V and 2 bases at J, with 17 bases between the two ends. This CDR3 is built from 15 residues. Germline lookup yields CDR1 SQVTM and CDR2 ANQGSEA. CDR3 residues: CSVPGVGSPYNEQFF. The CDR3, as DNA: TGCAGCGTCCCGGGGGTGGGTTCCCCCTACAATGAGCAGTTCTTC.

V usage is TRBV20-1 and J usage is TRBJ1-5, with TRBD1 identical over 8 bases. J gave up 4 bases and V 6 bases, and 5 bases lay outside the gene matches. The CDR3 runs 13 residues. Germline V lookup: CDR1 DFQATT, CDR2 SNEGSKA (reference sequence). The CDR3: CSATTGVNQPQHF. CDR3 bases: TGCAGTGCAACGACAGGGGTGAATCAGCCCCAGCATTTT.

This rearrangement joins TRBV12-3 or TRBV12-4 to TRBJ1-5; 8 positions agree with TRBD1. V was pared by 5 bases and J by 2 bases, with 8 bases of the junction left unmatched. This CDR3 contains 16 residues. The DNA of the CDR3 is TGTGCCAGCAGTATACTACAGACAGGGGGCAATCAGCCCCAGCATTTT. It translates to CASSILQTGGNQPQHF.

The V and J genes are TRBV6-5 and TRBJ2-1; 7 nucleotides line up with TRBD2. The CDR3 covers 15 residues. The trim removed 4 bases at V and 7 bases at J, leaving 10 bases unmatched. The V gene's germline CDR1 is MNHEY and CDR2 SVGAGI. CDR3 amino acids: CASSFTGLTKNEQFF. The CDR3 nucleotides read TGTGCCAGCAGTTTTACGGGACTAACCAAAAATGAGCAGTTCTTC.

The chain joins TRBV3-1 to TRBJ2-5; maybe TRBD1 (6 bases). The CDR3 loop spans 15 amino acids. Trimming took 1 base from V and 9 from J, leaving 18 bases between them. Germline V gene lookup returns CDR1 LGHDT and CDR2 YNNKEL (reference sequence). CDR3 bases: TGTGCCAGCAGCCAAGGGGCTGGGGGCCCCAGGTCCCAGTACTTC. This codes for CASSQGAGGPRSQYF.

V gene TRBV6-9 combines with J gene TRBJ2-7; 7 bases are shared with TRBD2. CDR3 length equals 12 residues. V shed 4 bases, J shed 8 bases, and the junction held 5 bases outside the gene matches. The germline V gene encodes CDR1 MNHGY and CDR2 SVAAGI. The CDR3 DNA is TGTGCCAGCAGTTTGGGGGAGGGCCAGCAGTACGTC. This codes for CASSLGEGQQYV.

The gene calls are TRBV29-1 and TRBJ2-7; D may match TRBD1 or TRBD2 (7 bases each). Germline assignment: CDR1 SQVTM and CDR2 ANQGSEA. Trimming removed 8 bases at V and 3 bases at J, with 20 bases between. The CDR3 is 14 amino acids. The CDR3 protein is CSKITGEGFYEQYV. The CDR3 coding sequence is TGCAGCAAAATAACAGGGGAGGGTTTCTACGAGCAGTACGTC.

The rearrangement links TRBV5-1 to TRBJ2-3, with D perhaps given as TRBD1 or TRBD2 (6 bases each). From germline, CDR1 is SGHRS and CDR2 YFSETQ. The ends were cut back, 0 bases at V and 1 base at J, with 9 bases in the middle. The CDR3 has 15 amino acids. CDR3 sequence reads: CASSLGGTRTDTQYF. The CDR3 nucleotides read TGCGCCAGCAGCTTGGGCGGGACACGCACAGATACGCAGTATTTT.

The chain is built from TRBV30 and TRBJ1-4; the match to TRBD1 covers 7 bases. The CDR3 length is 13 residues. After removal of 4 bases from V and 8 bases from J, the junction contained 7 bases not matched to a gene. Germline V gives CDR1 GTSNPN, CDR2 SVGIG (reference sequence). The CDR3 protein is CAWNDREGEKLFF. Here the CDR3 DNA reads TGTGCCTGGAATGACAGGGAGGGCGAAAAACTGTTTTTT. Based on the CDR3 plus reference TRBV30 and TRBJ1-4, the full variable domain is SQTIHQWPATLVQPVGSPLSLECTVEGTSNPNLYWYRQAAGRGLQLLFYSVGIGQISSEVPQNLSASRPQDRQFILSSKKLLLSDSGFYLCAWNDREGEKLFFGSGTQLSVL.

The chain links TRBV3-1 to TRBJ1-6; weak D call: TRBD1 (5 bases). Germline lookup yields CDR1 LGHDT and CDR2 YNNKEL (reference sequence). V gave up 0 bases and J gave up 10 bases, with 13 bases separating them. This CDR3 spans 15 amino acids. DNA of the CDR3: TGTGCCAGCAGCCAAGACAACAGGTGGCGGTCACCCCTCCACTTT. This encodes CASSQDNRWRSPLHF.

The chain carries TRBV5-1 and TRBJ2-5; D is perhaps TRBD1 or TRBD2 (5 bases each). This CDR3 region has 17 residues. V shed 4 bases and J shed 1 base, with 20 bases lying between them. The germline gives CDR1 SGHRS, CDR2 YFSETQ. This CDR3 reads CASSPGLLGPSQETQYF. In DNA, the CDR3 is TGCGCCAGCAGCCCCGGGCTGTTGGGACCCTCCCAAGAGACCCAGTACTTC.